In this sample, the clone carrying this T cell receptor beta chain turned up many times. Its antigen is undetermined. CDR3 length equals 15 residues. Trimming removed 4 bases from V and 9 bases from J, with 16 bases in between. The V gene's germline CDR1 is LGHDT and CDR2 YNNKEL (reference sequence). This record comes from a study of read filtering for tumor transcriptome and immune sequencing. In the study overall: Patients were 17 male and approximately 15 female, mean age 65.9 years, range about 40 to 85. By R-ISS, stages I, II and III held approximately 8, 16 and 7 patients.

Study findings and constraints: Correlation between methods rose after single-read clonotypes were removed.

Bone marrow was sampled from every patient at the time of active disease. This library used roughly 370 ng RNA and molecular barcoded adaptors spanning alpha/delta and beta/gamma chains. TCRdb called the reads again in MiXCR, with one record for every CDR3 protein. The sample includes about 130,000 distinct CDR3 sequences, 10% to 15% of them seen just once. Input material: a population of CD138-negative cells sorted from bone marrow. The gene calls are TRBV3-1 and TRBJ1-6; the D is unclear. The receptor comes from a donor at least 40 years old with multiple myeloma. CDR3 sequence reads: CASSLRNQAGSPLHF. CDR3 coding DNA: TGTGCCAGCAGCCTGCGGAACCAGGCGGGTTCACCCCTCCACTTT.